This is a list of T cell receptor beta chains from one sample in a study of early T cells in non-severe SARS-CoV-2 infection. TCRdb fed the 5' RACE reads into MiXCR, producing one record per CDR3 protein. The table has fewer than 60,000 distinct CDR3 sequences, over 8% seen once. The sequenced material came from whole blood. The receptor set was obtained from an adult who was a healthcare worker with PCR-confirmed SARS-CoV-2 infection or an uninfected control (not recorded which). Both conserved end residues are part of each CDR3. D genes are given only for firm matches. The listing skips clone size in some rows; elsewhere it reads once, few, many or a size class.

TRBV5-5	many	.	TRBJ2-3	CASIASGTDTQYF	TGTGCCAGCATTGCTAGCGGCACAGATACGCAGTATTTT
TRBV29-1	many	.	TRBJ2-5	CSGTHTPETQYF	TGCAGCGGCACCCACACACCCGAGACCCAGTACTTC
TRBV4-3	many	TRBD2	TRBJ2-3	CASSQVVVGRREKGDTQYF	TGCGCCAGCAGCCAAGTGGTGGTAGGGAGGCGGGAGAAAGGGGATACGCAGTATTTT
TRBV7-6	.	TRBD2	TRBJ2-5	CASSRLAGEIQETQYF	TGTGCCAGCAGCCGACTAGCGGGAGAGATACAAGAGACCCAGTACTTC
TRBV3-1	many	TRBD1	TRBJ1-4	CASSQRDRGNEKLFF	TGTGCCAGCAGCCAACGGGACAGGGGAAATGAAAAACTGTTTTTT
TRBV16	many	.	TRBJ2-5	CASSQLRQETQYF	TGTGCCAGCAGCCAATTAAGACAAGAGACCCAGTACTTC
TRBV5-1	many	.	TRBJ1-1	CASSLASGDTEAFF	TGCGCCAGCAGCTTGGCTTCAGGCGACACTGAAGCTTTCTTT
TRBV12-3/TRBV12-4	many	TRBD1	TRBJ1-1	CASSLRTGIEAFF	TGTGCCAGCAGTTTGAGGACAGGAATTGAAGCTTTCTTT
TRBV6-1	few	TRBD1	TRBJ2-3	CASSKRTGAADTQYF	TGTGCCAGCAGCAAAAGGACAGGCGCGGCAGATACGCAGTATTTT
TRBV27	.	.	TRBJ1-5	CASSLVRILNQPQHF	TGTGCCAGCAGTTTGGTACGGATTCTCAATCAGCCCCAGCATTTT
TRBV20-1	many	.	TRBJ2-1	CSARAILGYNEQFF	TGCAGTGCTAGAGCTATCCTGGGGTACAATGAGCAGTTCTTC
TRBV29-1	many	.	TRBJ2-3	CSVVSFTDTQYF	TGCAGCGTTGTGAGTTTCACAGATACGCAGTATTTT
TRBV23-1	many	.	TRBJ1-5	CASSQDFPRTNQPQHF	TGCGCCAGCAGTCAAGACTTCCCCCGCACGAATCAGCCCCAGCATTTT
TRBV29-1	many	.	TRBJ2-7	CSVVGGNYEQYF	TGCAGCGTTGTCGGGGGCAACTACGAGCAGTACTTC
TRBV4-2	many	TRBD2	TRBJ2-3	CASSQDGASGGADTQYF	TGTGCCAGCAGCCAAGATGGGGCTAGCGGGGGTGCAGATACGCAGTATTTT
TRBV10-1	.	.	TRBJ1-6	CASSVGRDYNSPLHF	TGCGCCAGCAGCGTAGGACGGGACTATAATTCACCCCTCCACTTT
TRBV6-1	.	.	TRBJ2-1	CATNPYNEQFF	TGTGCCACTAACCCCTACAATGAGCAGTTCTTC
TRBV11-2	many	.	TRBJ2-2	CASSSPPGLPSGELFF	TGTGCCAGCAGCTCCCCCCCGGGCCTCCCGAGCGGGGAGCTGTTTTTT
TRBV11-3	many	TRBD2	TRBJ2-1	CASSLGLLAGYNEQFF	TGTGCCAGCAGCTTAGGCTTACTAGCGGGGTACAATGAGCAGTTCTTC
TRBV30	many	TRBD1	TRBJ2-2	CAWRSQGVPTGELFF	TGTGCCTGGAGATCACAGGGGGTCCCCACCGGGGAGCTGTTTTTT
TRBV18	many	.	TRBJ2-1	CASSPRGQYDNEQFF	TGTGCCAGCTCACCACGAGGACAGTATGACAATGAGCAGTTCTTC
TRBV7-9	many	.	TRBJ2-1	CASSDPWQGYNEQFF	TGTGCCAGCAGCGATCCGTGGCAGGGTTACAATGAGCAGTTCTTC
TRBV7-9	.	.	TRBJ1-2	CASRPPRQERGYTF	TGTGCCAGCAGACCTCCCCGACAGGAACGCGGCTACACCTTC
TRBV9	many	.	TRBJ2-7	CASSVDPAATYEQYF	TGTGCCAGCAGCGTAGACCCAGCGGCCACCTACGAGCAGTACTTC
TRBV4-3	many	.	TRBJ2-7	CASSQGRDLNYEQYF	TGCGCCAGCAGCCAAGGCCGGGACTTGAACTACGAGCAGTACTTC
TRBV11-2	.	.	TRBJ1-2	CASSPMVANYGYTF	TGTGCCAGCAGCCCCATGGTTGCGAACTATGGCTACACCTTC
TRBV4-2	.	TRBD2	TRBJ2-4	CASSPGLTKNIQYF	TGTGCCAGCAGCCCGGGACTAACCAAAAACATTCAGTACTTC
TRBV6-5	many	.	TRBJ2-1	CASTRITGSYNEQFF	TGTGCCAGCACCAGGATAACAGGGTCCTACAATGAGCAGTTCTTC
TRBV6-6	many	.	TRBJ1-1	CASSGSYPNTEAFF	TGTGCCAGCAGCGGGTCATACCCGAACACTGAAGCTTTCTTT
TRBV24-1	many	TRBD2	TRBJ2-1	CATSRTSGPYNEQFF	TGTGCCACCAGTCGGACTAGCGGTCCATACAATGAGCAGTTCTTC
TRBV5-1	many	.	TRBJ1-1	CASSLGDRPEAFF	TGCGCCAGCAGCTTGGGAGACCGCCCTGAAGCTTTCTTT
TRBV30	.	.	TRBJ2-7	CAWSVLRGYEQYF	TGTGCCTGGAGTGTCCTCAGGGGCTACGAGCAGTACTTC
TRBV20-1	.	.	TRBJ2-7	CSARGTGDSYEQYF	TGCAGTGCCAGGGGGACGGGAGATTCCTACGAGCAGTACTTC
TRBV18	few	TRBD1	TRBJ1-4	CASSLQQGAFNEKLFF	TGTGCCAGCTCACTTCAACAGGGGGCATTTAATGAAAAACTGTTTTTT
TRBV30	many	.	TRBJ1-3	CAWSMSGVGNTIYF	TGTGCCTGGAGCATGTCAGGAGTTGGAAACACCATATATTTT
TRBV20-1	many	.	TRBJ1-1	CSATDSRGWTEAFF	TGCAGTGCTACAGATAGTAGGGGTTGGACTGAAGCTTTCTTT
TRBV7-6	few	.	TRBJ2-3	CASSLVGTDTQYF	TGTGCCAGCAGCTTAGTTGGCACAGATACGCAGTATTTT
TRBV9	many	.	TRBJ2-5	CASSVIGGTGETQYF	TGTGCCAGCAGCGTAATCGGCGGGACGGGAGAGACCCAGTACTTC
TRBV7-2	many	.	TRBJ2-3	CASSLMASTDTQYF	TGTGCCAGCAGCTTAATGGCTAGCACAGATACGCAGTATTTT
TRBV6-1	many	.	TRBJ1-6	CASRDYLNSPLHF	TGTGCCAGCAGGGATTACCTTAATTCACCCCTCCACTTT
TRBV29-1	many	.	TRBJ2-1	CSVGDANNEQFF	TGCAGCGTTGGAGACGCTAACAATGAGCAGTTCTTC
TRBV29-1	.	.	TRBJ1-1	CSGGFPGAEAFF	TGCAGCGGAGGATTCCCCGGCGCTGAAGCTTTCTTT